These 18 T cell receptor beta chains were all obtained from the same sample, sequenced in a study of cytomegalovirus exposure and HLA in healthy donors. Vbeta (60) and Jbeta (13) primers were used in the PCR. Repertoires were generated with immunoSEQ multiplex PCR, while TCRdb's copy carries only in-frame clones and drops some. The sample contains approximately 92,000 clones, 70% to 80% of which appear only once. Sequencing was carried out using PBMCs. These receptors were obtained from a man aged 60 to 75 in good health and CMV-seronegative.

The chain employs TRBV18 and TRBJ2-2; D is possibly TRBD1 (5 bases). This CDR3 has 13 residues. V lost 3 bases, J lost 8 bases, and 10 bases lay in between. In germline, CDR1 is KGHSH, CDR2 LQKENI. The CDR3 DNA sequence: TGTGCCAGCTCACCTGCAGGGCAAGGGGAGCTGTTTTTT. Amino acids: CASSPAGQGELFF.

This sequence joins TRBV20-1 and TRBJ1-2; unclear D gene. From germline, CDR1 is DFQATT and CDR2 SNEGSKA (reference sequence). The V end lost 8 bases, the J end lost 6 bases, and 10 bases lay between the germline ends. The CDR3 is made up of 10 amino acids. CDR3 in amino acids: CSPYTNGYTF. CDR3 nucleotides: TGCAGTCCCTATACGAATGGCTACACCTTC.

The chain has TRBV5-4 and TRBJ2-7; TRBD2 matches at 10 bases. This CDR3 has 14 amino acids. Germline trimming cut 4 bases from V and 4 bases from J; bases unmatched to any gene: 5. Germline V gives CDR1 SGHNT, CDR2 YYREEE (reference sequence). The CDR3 DNA is TGTGCCAGCAGCCCGAGCGGGAGGGGGTACGAGCAGTACTTC. Amino acids: CASSPSGRGYEQYF.

This chain links TRBV18 with TRBJ1-5; the match to TRBD1 covers 10 bases. The germline V gene has CDR1 KGHSH and CDR2 LQKENI. The CDR3 sequence is 15 residues long. Unmatched junction bases numbered 4, after V lost 3 bases and J lost 5 bases. The CDR3 region has the DNA TGTGCCAGCTCACCGGCGACAGGGGGCGATCAGCCCCAGCATTTT. This encodes CASSPATGGDQPQHF.

The chain combines TRBV2 with TRBJ1-1, with 7 bases lining up with TRBD1. This CDR3 has 14 residues. Germline lookup yields CDR1 SNHLY and CDR2 FYNNEI. Trimming at V came to 8 bases and at J to 4 bases, leaving 10 bases not matched to a gene. The CDR3: CASDFNRDSTEAFF. DNA of the CDR3: TGTGCCAGCGACTTTAATCGGGACAGCACTGAAGCTTTCTTT.

The chain employs TRBV11-2 and TRBJ2-5; a weak D match, TRBD2 (5 bases). The CDR3 runs 17 residues. V dropped 1 base and J dropped 2 bases, with 17 bases sitting between them. In germline, CDR1 is SGHAT, CDR2 FQNNGV. In DNA form, the CDR3 reads TGTGCCAGCAGCTTAGGAATCGTACTAGATCGTCAAGAGACCCAGTACTTC. Translating it yields CASSLGIVLDRQETQYF.

This clone was counted between two and nine times. The chain employs TRBV5-5 and TRBJ1-3; no clear D gene. The length of the CDR3 is 15 residues. Between the trimmed V and J ends, which lost 2 bases and 7 bases, there was a span of 16 bases. Germline lookup yields CDR1 SGHKS and CDR2 YYEKEE (reference sequence). CDR3 sequence reads: CASSFPSAVNNTIYF. DNA of the CDR3: TGTGCCAGCAGCTTTCCCTCCGCGGTAAACAACACCATATATTTT. Full variable domain (missing parts from reference TRBV5-5 and TRBJ1-3): DAGVTQSPTHLIKTRGQQVTLRCSPISGHKSVSWYQQVLGQGPQFIFQYYEKEERGRGNFPDRFSARQFPNYSSELNVNALLLGDSALYLCASSFPSAVNNTIYFGEGSWLTVV.

The chain uses TRBV5-6 and TRBJ2-7; 8 bases match TRBD2. Per the germline V gene, CDR1 is SGHDT and CDR2 is YYEEEE. V gave up 3 bases and J gave up 1 base; unmatched junction bases: 9. The CDR3 covers 16 residues. CDR3: CASSSLGGTSSYEQYF. The CDR3 DNA is TGTGCCAGCAGCTCCCTCGGGGGGACTAGTTCCTACGAGCAGTACTTC. The variable domain in full, with the rest retrieved from reference TRBV5-6 and TRBJ2-7, is DAGVTQSPTHLIKTRGQQVTLRCSPKSGHDTVSWYQQALGQGPQFIFQYYEEEERQRGNFPDRFSGHQFPNYSSELNVNALLLGDSALYLCASSSLGGTSSYEQYFGPGTRLTVT.

V is TRBV18 and J is TRBJ2-7; D ambiguous. Trimming took 6 bases from V and 4 from J, leaving 10 bases between them. Per the germline V gene, CDR1 is KGHSH and CDR2 is LQKENI. The CDR3 has 12 amino acids. The CDR3 loop is CASSPTSYEQYF. For the CDR3, the DNA is TGTGCCAGCTCTCCGACAAGTTACGAGCAGTACTTC.

This clone showed up just a few times. The gene calls are TRBV18 and TRBJ1-1; D not certain. The CDR3 loop spans 12 amino acids. Germline V gene data show CDR1 as KGHSH and CDR2 as LQKENI. The V end was cut by 5 bases, the J end by 7 bases, with 11 bases between. CDR3 nucleotide sequence: TGTGCCAGCTCAGTTGGACGGGATGAAGCTTTCTTT. As protein: CASSVGRDEAFF.

This rearrangement joins TRBV19 to TRBJ1-2; 9 positions agree with TRBD1. The CDR3 spans 15 residues. Germline CDR1 reads LNHDA; CDR2 reads SQIVND (reference sequence). Unmatched junction bases numbered 7, after V lost 4 bases and J lost 4 bases. The chain's CDR3 is CASSTGQGTFYGYTF. CDR3 bases: TGTGCCAGTAGTACCGGACAGGGGACCTTCTATGGCTACACCTTC.

The CDR3 nucleotides read TGCAGTGCCCTTAGAGGAGAAGAAGCTTTCTTT. Protein product: CSALRGEEAFF. J is TRBJ1-1 and V is TRBV20-1, with D uncertain. The CDR3 contains 11 residues. Germline-derived CDR1 and CDR2 are DFQATT and SNEGSKA (reference sequence). V dropped 6 bases and J dropped 8 bases, with 13 bases sitting between them.

This clone was detected only a few times. This chain connects TRBV4-1 to TRBJ2-7, with D possibly TRBD1 on 5 matching bases. CDR1 is MGHRA and CDR2 is YSYEKL in the germline V gene. The CDR3 runs 15 residues. Trimming stripped 6 bases from V and 4 bases from J, with 19 bases between. The CDR3 DNA reads TGCGCCAGCAGTTCCCAAGTTCAGGGTATATACGAGCAGTACTTC. This gives the protein CASSSQVQGIYEQYF.

This rearrangement joins TRBV7-9 to TRBJ1-2; no clear D gene. Germline lookup yields CDR1 SEHNR and CDR2 FQNEAQ (reference sequence). Trimming removed 1 base at V and 4 bases at J, with 13 bases between. This CDR3 spans 15 amino acids. The DNA of the CDR3 is TGTGCCAGCAGCTTAGTTGGGAGATCTCCCTATGGCTACACCTTC. Amino acids: CASSLVGRSPYGYTF.

The chain employs TRBV30 and TRBJ1-2; TRBD1 agrees at 9 bases. CDR1 and CDR2 (germline): GTSNPN, SVGIG (reference sequence). With 5 bases clipped from V and 2 bases from J, the junction kept 3 bases outside the gene matches. The CDR3 has 13 amino acids. CDR3 sequence: CAWGQGPNYGYTF. The CDR3 DNA follows: TGTGCCTGGGGACAGGGGCCAAACTATGGCTACACCTTC.

The V and J genes are TRBV5-4 and TRBJ1-1, with TRBD1 as a possible D gene (5 bases). Trimming pared 4 bases from V and 4 bases from J, leaving 8 bases between. Germline CDR1 SGHNT, CDR2 YYREEE (reference sequence). CDR3 length: 12 amino acids. CDR3 region: CASSPQGTEAFF. CDR3 in DNA: TGTGCCAGCAGCCCCCAGGGCACTGAAGCTTTCTTT.

CDR3 in amino acids: CASSFGGAAYEQYF. Here the CDR3 DNA reads TGTGCCAGCAGCTTTGGGGGCGCAGCCTACGAGCAGTACTTC. This chain connects TRBV7-9 to TRBJ2-7; TRBD1 might be the D (6 bases). V shed 3 bases and J shed 2 bases, with 11 bases lying between them. This CDR3 is 14 amino acids long. Germline lookup yields CDR1 SEHNR and CDR2 FQNEAQ (reference sequence).

The rearrangement uses TRBV4-3 and TRBJ2-1; TRBD2 is a possible D gene (5 bases). V lost 4 bases and J 2 bases, leaving 15 bases between the germline ends. CDR1 is LGHNA, CDR2 YSLEER, per germline. This CDR3 spans 16 amino acids. CDR3 protein: CASSPSRGNPYNEQFF. The CDR3 bases are TGCGCCAGCAGCCCCTCACGGGGAAATCCCTACAATGAGCAGTTCTTC.